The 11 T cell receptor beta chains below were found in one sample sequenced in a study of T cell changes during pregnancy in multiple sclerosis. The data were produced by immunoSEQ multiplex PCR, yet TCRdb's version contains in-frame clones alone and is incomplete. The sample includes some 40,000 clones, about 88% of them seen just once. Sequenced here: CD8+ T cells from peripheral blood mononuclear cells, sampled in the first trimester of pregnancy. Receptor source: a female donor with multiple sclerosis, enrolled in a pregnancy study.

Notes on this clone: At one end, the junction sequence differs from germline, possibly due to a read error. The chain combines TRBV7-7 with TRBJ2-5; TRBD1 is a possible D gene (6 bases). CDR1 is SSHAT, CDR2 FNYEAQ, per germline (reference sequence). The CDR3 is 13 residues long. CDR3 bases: TGTGCTAGCAGCTACAGGGTTGGGGAGACCCAGTACTTC. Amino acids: CASSYRVGETQYF.

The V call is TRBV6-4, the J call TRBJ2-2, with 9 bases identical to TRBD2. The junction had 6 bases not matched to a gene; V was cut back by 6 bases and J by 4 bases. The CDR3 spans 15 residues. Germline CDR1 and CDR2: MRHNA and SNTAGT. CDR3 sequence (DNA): TGTGCCAGCAGCTCAAGCGGGGGGTCCACCGGGGAGCTGTTTTTT. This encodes CASSSSGGSTGELFF.

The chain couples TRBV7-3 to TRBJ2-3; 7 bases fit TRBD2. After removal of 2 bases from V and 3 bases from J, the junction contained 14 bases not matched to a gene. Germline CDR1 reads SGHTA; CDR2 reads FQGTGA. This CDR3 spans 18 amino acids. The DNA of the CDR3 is TGTGCCAGCAGCTTATCCGCCTCTGGGCTAGCGGCAACAGATACGCAGTATTTT. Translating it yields CASSLSASGLAATDTQYF.

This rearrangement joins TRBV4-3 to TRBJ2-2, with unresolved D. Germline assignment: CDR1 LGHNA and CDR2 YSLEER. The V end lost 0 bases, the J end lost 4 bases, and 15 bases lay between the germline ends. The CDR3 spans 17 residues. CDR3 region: CASSQERKIPTTGELFF. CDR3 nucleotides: TGCGCCAGCAGCCAAGAGAGAAAGATCCCAACCACCGGGGAGCTGTTTTTT.

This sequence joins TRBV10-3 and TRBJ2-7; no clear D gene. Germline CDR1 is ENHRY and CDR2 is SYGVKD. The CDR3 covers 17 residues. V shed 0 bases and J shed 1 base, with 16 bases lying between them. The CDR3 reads CAISESGGMLDSYEQYF. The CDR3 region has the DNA TGTGCCATCAGTGAGTCGGGTGGCATGCTAGATTCCTACGAGCAGTACTTC.

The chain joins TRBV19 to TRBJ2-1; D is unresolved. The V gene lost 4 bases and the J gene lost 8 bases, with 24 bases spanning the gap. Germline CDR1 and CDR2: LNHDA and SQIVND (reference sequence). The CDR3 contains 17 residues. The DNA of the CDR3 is TGTGCCAGTAGTACCCGCCCGCAACAAGAACATCTCGATGAGCAGTTCTTC. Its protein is CASSTRPQQEHLDEQFF.

This chain's CDR3 is CASSQDLTDYEQYF. For the CDR3, the DNA is TGCGCCAGCAGCCAAGATCTGACAGACTACGAGCAGTACTTC. The chain couples TRBV4-3 to TRBJ2-7, with a weak D call TRBD1 (5 bases). Trimming removed 0 bases from V and 3 bases from J, with 9 bases in between. There are 14 residues in the CDR3. The V gene's germline CDR1 is LGHNA and CDR2 YSLEER.

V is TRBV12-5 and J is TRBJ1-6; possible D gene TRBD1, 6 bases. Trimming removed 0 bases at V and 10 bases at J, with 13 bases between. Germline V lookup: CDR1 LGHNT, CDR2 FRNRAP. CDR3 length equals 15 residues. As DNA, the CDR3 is TGTGCTAGTGGTTTGGTCACAGGGATGGTATCACCCCTCCACTTT. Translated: CASGLVTGMVSPLHF.

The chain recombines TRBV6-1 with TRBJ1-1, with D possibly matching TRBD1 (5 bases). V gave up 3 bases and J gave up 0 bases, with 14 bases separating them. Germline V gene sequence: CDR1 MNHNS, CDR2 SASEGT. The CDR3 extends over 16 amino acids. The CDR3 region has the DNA TGTGCCAGCAGTGATAAAGGGGTGCACATGAACACTGAAGCTTTCTTT. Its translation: CASSDKGVHMNTEAFF.

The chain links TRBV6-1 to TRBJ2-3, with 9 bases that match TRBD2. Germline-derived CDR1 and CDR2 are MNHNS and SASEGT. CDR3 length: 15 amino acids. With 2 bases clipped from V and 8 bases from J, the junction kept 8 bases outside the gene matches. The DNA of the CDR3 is TGTGCCAGCAGTGAAACGAGCGGGGGGCCGGCTACGCAGTATTTT. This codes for CASSETSGGPATQYF.

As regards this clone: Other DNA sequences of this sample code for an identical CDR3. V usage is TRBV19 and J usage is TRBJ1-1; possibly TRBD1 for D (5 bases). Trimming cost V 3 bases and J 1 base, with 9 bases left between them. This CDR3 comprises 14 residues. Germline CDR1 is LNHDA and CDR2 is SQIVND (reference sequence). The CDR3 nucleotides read TGTGCCAGTAGTATCGGGGGGGGGAACACTGAAGCTTTCTTT. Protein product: CASSIGGGNTEAFF.